Presented here are 22 T cell receptor beta chains from one specimen sequenced in a study of shared clonotypes between healthy human individuals. Repertoires were generated with immunoSEQ multiplex PCR, while TCRdb's copy carries only in-frame clones and drops some. This table holds some 2.4 million clones, 90% to 95% found once. Specimen: naive CD4+ T cells from PBMCs. The sample's subset: CD45RA+ positively selected. These receptors were collected from a man aged 18 to 29 in good health. Some clones in this sample may be carry-over from other donors' samples.

This clone occurred once. This chain connects TRBV18 to TRBJ1-1, with TRBD1 matching 9 bases. V was pared by 4 bases and J by 7 bases, with 10 bases of the junction left unmatched. The CDR3 totals 15 residues. Germline V gene sequence: CDR1 KGHSH, CDR2 LQKENI. CDR3 in DNA: TGTGCCAGCTCACTTCTACAGGGGGCGAAGAGTGAAGCTTTCTTT. The encoded protein is CASSLLQGAKSEAFF. Complete variable domain (other parts from reference TRBV18 and TRBJ1-1): NAGVMQNPRHLVRRRGQEARLRCSPMKGHSHVYWYRQLPEEGLKFMVYLQKENIIDESGMPKERFSAEFPKEGPSILRIQQVVRGDSAAYFCASSLLQGAKSEAFFGQGTRLTVV.

The V and J genes are TRBV5-1 and TRBJ2-5; 15 bases map to TRBD2. V lost 4 bases, J lost 4 bases, and 14 bases stayed unmatched. CDR1 and CDR2 (germline): SGHRS, YFSETQ. The CDR3 contains 19 residues. As DNA, the CDR3 is TGCGCCAGCAGCCCTAGGGCGGGACTAGCGGGAGGACGGGGAGAGACCCAGTACTTC. Translated, it gives CASSPRAGLAGGRGETQYF. Together with reference TRBV5-1 and TRBJ2-5, the CDR3 gives the full variable domain: KAGVTQTPRYLIKTRGQQVTLSCSPISGHRSVSWYQQTPGQGLQFLFEYFSETQRNKGNFPGRFSGRQFSNSRSEMNVSTLELGDSALYLCASSPRAGLAGGRGETQYFGPGTRLLVL.

This rearrangement joins TRBV5-6 to TRBJ2-3; perhaps TRBD2 as D (5 bases). The CDR3 has 13 residues. V lost 6 bases to trimming and J lost 2 bases, with 10 bases between them. CDR1 is SGHDT, CDR2 YYEEEE, per germline. The CDR3 sequence is CASTLEVTDTQYF. The CDR3 region has the DNA TGTGCCAGCACCCTGGAGGTCACAGATACGCAGTATTTT.

This chain uses TRBV15 with TRBJ2-7, with TRBD1 identical over 8 bases. Germline trimming cut 5 bases from V and 2 bases from J; bases unmatched to any gene: 5. The CDR3 totals 14 residues. Germline V gene lookup returns CDR1 LNHNV and CDR2 YYDKDF (reference sequence). CDR3 coding DNA: TGTGCCACCAGCGGACAGGGACATCCCTACGAGCAGTACTTC. It is translated as CATSGQGHPYEQYF.

The chain recombines TRBV6-1 with TRBJ1-1, with 7 bases that match TRBD1. CDR3 size: 15 residues. V lost 1 base and J lost 1; bases outside the gene matches: 3. Germline V lookup: CDR1 MNHNS, CDR2 SASEGT. This chain's CDR3 is CASSEVDRRNTEAFF. CDR3 coding DNA: TGTGCCAGCAGTGAAGTGGACAGGAGGAACACTGAAGCTTTCTTT.

The chain employs TRBV30 and TRBJ1-6; 8 positions agree with TRBD1. Per the germline V gene, CDR1 is GTSNPN and CDR2 is SVGIG (reference sequence). V lost 4 bases to trimming and J lost 2 bases; unmatched junction nucleotides: 7. This CDR3 has 16 amino acids. The CDR3 here is CAWTWGRGPYNSPLHF. The CDR3, as DNA: TGTGCCTGGACTTGGGGCAGGGGGCCCTATAATTCACCCCTCCACTTT.

This chain links TRBV7-2 with TRBJ1-1; D may be TRBD1 (6 bases). Trimming cost V 3 bases and J 10 bases, with 24 bases left between them. The V gene's germline CDR1 is SGHTA and CDR2 FQGNSA. The CDR3 contains 16 residues. CDR3 residues: CASSFLRAGSGEGAFF. The CDR3 nucleotides are TGTGCCAGCAGCTTTCTTAGGGCAGGGTCAGGGGAGGGAGCTTTCTTT.

This chain joins TRBV11-2 and TRBJ2-7, with 10 bases fitting TRBD2. The germline gives CDR1 SGHAT, CDR2 FQNNGV. CDR3 size: 16 residues. Trimming removed 1 base from V and 5 bases from J; junction bases left unmatched: 8. The CDR3 DNA reads TGTGCCAGCAGCTTAGGACCGGGGACTAGCGTAAACGAGCAGTACTTC. Its translation is CASSLGPGTSVNEQYF. Based on the CDR3 plus reference TRBV11-2 and TRBJ2-7, the full variable domain is EAGVAQSPRYKIIEKRQSVAFWCNPISGHATLYWYQQILGQGPKLLIQFQNNGVVDDSQLPKDRFSAERLKGVDSTLKIQPAKLEDSAVYLCASSLGPGTSVNEQYFGPGTRLTVT.

The rearrangement uses TRBV30 and TRBJ1-3, with no clear D. Trimming pared 2 bases from V and 4 bases from J, leaving 9 bases between. The CDR3 length is 13 residues. Germline V gene data show CDR1 as GTSNPN and CDR2 as SVGIG (reference sequence). In nucleotides, the CDR3 is TGTGCCTGGAGTACCTCGATCGGAAACACCATATATTTT. Protein product: CAWSTSIGNTIYF.

V gene TRBV5-1 combines with J gene TRBJ1-1, with 7 bases aligning to TRBD1. V trimming: 0 bases; J trimming: 1 base; junction bases outside the gene matches: 3. The CDR3 covers 15 residues. Germline V gene lookup returns CDR1 SGHRS and CDR2 YFSETQ. CDR3 loop: CASSLGQGPNTEAFF. As DNA, the CDR3 is TGCGCCAGCAGCTTGGGACAGGGACCGAACACTGAAGCTTTCTTT.

J is TRBJ1-5 and V is TRBV15; D call uncertain. The CDR3 has 14 amino acids. Trimming pared 0 bases from V and 7 bases from J, leaving 10 bases between. Per germline, CDR1 LNHNV and CDR2 YYDKDF (reference sequence). The CDR3 reads CATSRDVQGQPQHF. Here the CDR3 DNA reads TGTGCCACCAGCAGAGATGTCCAAGGCCAGCCCCAGCATTTT.

The J gene is TRBJ1-2, the V gene TRBV5-1, with TRBD1 identical over 8 bases. The CDR3 loop spans 14 amino acids. J was trimmed by 4 bases and V by 4 bases; bases with no gene match: 6. Per germline, CDR1 SGHRS and CDR2 YFSETQ. The CDR3 coding sequence is TGCGCCAGCAGCACTCAGGGGGCAAGCTATGGCTACACCTTC. Translation gives CASSTQGASYGYTF.

J is TRBJ2-7 and V is TRBV5-6; 10 nucleotides align to TRBD1. The CDR3 contains 16 residues. The trim removed 4 bases at V and 2 bases at J, leaving 9 bases unmatched. Germline CDR1 SGHDT, CDR2 YYEEEE. Here the CDR3 reads CASSLRSTGGAYEQYF. The CDR3 region has the DNA TGTGCCAGCAGCCTCCGGTCGACAGGGGGCGCCTACGAGCAGTACTTC.

On this clone itself: Other DNA sequences in the same sample also yield this CDR3. J is TRBJ2-7 and V is TRBV7-9; D gene uncertain. V was trimmed by 3 bases and J by 3 bases, leaving 9 bases between them. This CDR3 comprises 13 residues. Germline CDR1 is SEHNR and CDR2 is FQNEAQ (reference sequence). In nucleotides, the CDR3 is TGTGCCAGCAGCTTTACAACGGTCTACGAGCAGTACTTC. Residues: CASSFTTVYEQYF.

This clone came up a few times. This chain links TRBV30 with TRBJ1-1; TRBD1 might be the D (6 bases). CDR3 length equals 13 residues. V dropped 3 bases and J dropped 4 bases, with 12 bases sitting between them. Germline assignment: CDR1 GTSNPN and CDR2 SVGIG (reference sequence). CDR3 loop: CAWSRGARTEAFF. CDR3 nucleotides: TGTGCCTGGAGCCGGGGGGCGCGCACTGAAGCTTTCTTT.

CDR3 amino acids: CASSRSRVNGNTIYF. CDR3 nucleotide sequence: TGTGCCAGCAGTCGGTCCAGAGTAAATGGAAACACCATATATTTT. This chain links TRBV6-5 with TRBJ1-3; no definite D call. V shed 5 bases and J shed 3 bases, with 14 bases lying between them. CDR3 length equals 15 residues. Germline lookup yields CDR1 MNHEY and CDR2 SVGAGI.

The rearrangement links TRBV6-1 to TRBJ1-3, with D hard to call. Germline V gene lookup returns CDR1 MNHNS and CDR2 SASEGT. Trimming stripped 0 bases from V and 2 bases from J, with 8 bases between. CDR3 size: 15 residues. CDR3 residues: CASSEAGRAGNTIYF. CDR3 DNA sequence: TGTGCCAGCAGTGAAGCGGGGAGGGCTGGAAACACCATATATTTT.

The rearrangement links TRBV30 to TRBJ1-2; TRBD1 agrees at 8 bases. This CDR3 is built from 14 residues. Trimming removed 3 bases from V and 5 bases from J; junction bases left unmatched: 8. The germline gives CDR1 GTSNPN, CDR2 SVGIG (reference sequence). The CDR3 coding sequence is TGTGCCTGGAGAGTCAGGGGGCGGATTTATGGCTACACCTTC. Its protein product is CAWRVRGRIYGYTF.

The CDR3 nucleotides are TGTGCCAGTAGTACGTTACAGGGTTCCGCGAACACCGGGGAGCTGTTTTTT. Its protein is CASSTLQGSANTGELFF. The V gene is TRBV19, the J gene TRBJ2-2, with D perhaps TRBD1 (6 bases). Germline assignment: CDR1 LNHDA and CDR2 SQIVND (reference sequence). The germline V and J ends were trimmed by 4 bases and 0 bases, with 15 bases remaining between them. This CDR3 is 17 amino acids long. Combining the CDR3 with reference TRBV19 and TRBJ2-2 gives the whole variable domain DGGITQSPKYLFRKEGQNVTLSCEQNLNHDAMYWYRQDPGQGLRLIYYSQIVNDFQKGDIAEGYSVSREKKESFPLTVTSAQKNPTAFYLCASSTLQGSANTGELFFGEGSRLTVL.

This chain joins TRBV5-1 and TRBJ2-3, with TRBD1 as a possible D gene (5 bases). Germline CDR1 reads SGHRS; CDR2 reads YFSETQ. The ends were cut back, 2 bases at V and 2 bases at J, with 12 bases in the middle. The length of the CDR3 is 15 residues. The CDR3 here is CASSLLKGLTDTQYF. The CDR3 bases are TGCGCCAGCAGCTTACTGAAGGGGCTCACAGATACGCAGTATTTT.

The J gene is TRBJ2-3, the V gene TRBV19; 10 bases line up with TRBD1. CDR3 length: 16 amino acids. V was clipped by 0 bases and J by 5 bases; unmatched bases: 5. Germline CDR1 LNHDA, CDR2 SQIVND (reference sequence). The CDR3 bases are TGTGCCAGTAGTATAGAAGGGACAGGGGCAGTAGATACGCAGTATTTT. Amino acids: CASSIEGTGAVDTQYF.

CDR3: CASSIPGQGKYEQYF. CDR3 nucleotide sequence: TGTGCCAGCAGTATCCCGGGACAGGGTAAATACGAGCAGTACTTC. This chain links TRBV28 with TRBJ2-7, with TRBD1 matching over 9 bases. This CDR3 region has 15 residues. Germline CDR1 MDHEN, CDR2 SYDVKM. Trimming took 5 bases from V and 4 from J; bases not matched to a gene: 9.